These 17 T cell receptor beta chains were sequenced from one sample in a study of blood T cell repertoires in COVID-19. Sequencing used immunoSEQ multiplex PCR; TCRdb keeps in-frame clones, though not all of them. This sample has approximately 230,000 clones, with around 88% found just once. Material: peripheral blood. These receptors were collected from a woman in her 30s with COVID-19, enrolled during active disease.

The chain carries TRBV5-6 and TRBJ2-1; a possible D gene is TRBD1 (6 bases). This CDR3 has 15 residues. V lost 4 bases, J lost 4 bases, and 15 bases lay in between. Germline lookup yields CDR1 SGHDT and CDR2 YYEEEE. This CDR3 is CASSPGELEYNEQFF. The CDR3, as DNA: TGTGCCAGCAGCCCAGGGGAACTAGAGTACAATGAGCAGTTCTTC.

V gene TRBV7-9 combines with J gene TRBJ2-2, with 13 bases lining up with TRBD2. The CDR3 covers 18 residues. With V trimmed by 5 bases and J by 4 bases, 10 bases remained unmatched. Germline loops: CDR1 SEHNR, CDR2 FQNEAQ (reference sequence). The CDR3 sequence: CASSTPRTSGSGTGELFF. The CDR3 region has the DNA TGTGCCAGCAGCACCCCCCGGACTAGCGGGAGTGGCACCGGGGAGCTGTTTTTT.

In this sample, this clone turned up a few times. The chain is built from TRBV5-4 and TRBJ1-2; D may be TRBD1 (5 bases). Germline V gene sequence: CDR1 SGHNT, CDR2 YYREEE (reference sequence). Trimming left V 0 bases short and J 3 bases short, with 6 bases between. This CDR3 has 13 residues. CDR3 loop: CASSLGGDYGYTF. CDR3 sequence (DNA): TGTGCCAGCAGCTTGGGGGGGGACTATGGCTACACCTTC.

The chain combines TRBV14 with TRBJ2-7, with D possibly matching TRBD2 (6 bases). Trimming took off 6 bases at V and 7 bases at J, with 13 bases between the two ends. Germline V gene data show CDR1 as SGHDN and CDR2 as FVKESK. The CDR3 is 12 residues long. CDR3 amino acids: CASSRGTGEQYV. The DNA for the CDR3 is TGTGCCAGCAGTCGTGGGACTGGAGAGCAGTACGTC.

The V and J genes are TRBV2 and TRBJ2-2; TRBD1 is a possible D gene (5 bases). The CDR3 is 15 residues long. Deletions cut 11 bases from V and 1 base from J, with 17 bases between. CDR1 is SNHLY and CDR2 is FYNNEI in the germline V gene. CDR3 sequence: CAVTQGFGNTGELFF. In DNA form, the CDR3 reads TGTGCCGTAACTCAGGGATTCGGGAACACCGGGGAGCTGTTTTTT.

The J gene is TRBJ1-2, the V gene TRBV9, with a possible D match to TRBD1 (6 bases). The V and J ends lost 0 bases and 6 bases respectively, with 9 bases between them. This CDR3 has 13 residues. In germline, CDR1 is SGDLS, CDR2 YYNGEE. Here the CDR3 DNA reads TGTGCCAGCAGCGTAGAGCAGGGGAATGGCTACACCTTC. The encoded protein is CASSVEQGNGYTF.

The chain couples TRBV29-1 to TRBJ2-3; 7 bases agree with TRBD1. CDR3 length: 13 residues. Trimming took 4 bases from V and 4 from J; bases not matched to a gene: 5. Per the germline V gene, CDR1 is SQVTM and CDR2 is ANQGSEA. CDR3: CSVATGVADTQYF. As DNA, the CDR3 is TGCAGCGTTGCCACAGGGGTAGCAGATACGCAGTATTTT.

V is TRBV18 and J is TRBJ1-2; D is undetermined. The germline CDR1 and CDR2 sequences are KGHSH and LQKENI. V lost 2 bases to trimming and J lost 8 bases, with 12 bases between them. This CDR3 region has 13 residues. The CDR3 is CASSPVNPLGYTF. The CDR3 DNA sequence: TGTGCCAGCTCACCAGTGAACCCCCTAGGCTACACCTTC.

This sequence joins TRBV5-4 and TRBJ2-1, with TRBD1 matching over 7 bases. This CDR3 has 13 amino acids. V shed 3 bases, J shed 7 bases, and the junction held 4 bases outside the gene matches. CDR1 is SGHNT and CDR2 is YYREEE in the germline V gene (reference sequence). The CDR3 DNA reads TGTGCCAGCAGCTCCAACAGGGGAAATGAGCAGTTCTTC. Encoded protein: CASSSNRGNEQFF.

This chain joins TRBV6-6 and TRBJ2-7, with a possible D match to TRBD1 (5 bases). Trimming took 5 bases from V and 4 from J, leaving 21 bases between them. Per the germline V gene, CDR1 is MNHNY and CDR2 is SVGAGI (reference sequence). The CDR3 is made up of 16 amino acids. DNA of the CDR3: TGTGCCAGCAGTCCCTACCAGGGCCACCACCCTTACGAGCAGTACGTC. Encoded protein: CASSPYQGHHPYEQYV.

The chain is built from TRBV11-3 and TRBJ2-5, with TRBD2 matching 8 bases. V trimming: 4 bases; J trimming: 5 bases; junction bases outside the gene matches: 6. Germline V gene data show CDR1 as SGHNT and CDR2 as YENEEA. The CDR3 runs to 14 residues. In DNA form, the CDR3 reads TGTGCCAGCAGCTCTTCGGGGGGGCGGGAGACCCAGTACTTC. Protein: CASSSSGGRETQYF.

The chain is built from TRBV7-2 and TRBJ2-5, with TRBD2 matching 9 bases. V dropped 1 base and J dropped 1; count of bases not matched to a gene: 7. CDR1 is SGHTA and CDR2 is FQGNSA in the germline V gene. The CDR3 is 17 residues long. CDR3 coding DNA: TGTGCCAGCAGCTTAGGGGTAGGCGGGAGGGCCCAAGAGACCCAGTACTTC. It translates to CASSLGVGGRAQETQYF.

The chain employs TRBV14 and TRBJ2-5, with TRBD1 matching 7 bases. Germline assignment: CDR1 SGHDN and CDR2 FVKESK. The CDR3 extends over 12 amino acids. V lost 5 bases to trimming and J lost 3 bases; unmatched junction nucleotides: 0. CDR3 sequence (DNA): TGTGCCAGCAGCGACAGGGAAGAGACCCAGTACTTC. This gives the protein CASSDREETQYF.

The chain links TRBV5-8 to TRBJ2-6; TRBD1 agrees at 7 bases. With 4 bases clipped from V and 2 bases from J, the junction kept 6 bases outside the gene matches. The CDR3 has 16 amino acids. CDR1 is SGHTS, CDR2 YDEGEE, per germline. CDR3 amino acids: CASSMGQLAGANVLTF. CDR3 bases: TGTGCCAGCAGCATGGGACAGCTTGCTGGGGCCAACGTCCTGACTTTC.

This sequence joins TRBV27 and TRBJ2-7; D perhaps matches TRBD2 (5 bases). CDR1 and CDR2 (germline): MNHEY, SMNVEV (reference sequence). The CDR3 sequence is 12 residues long. Trimming took 11 bases from V and 6 from J, leaving 17 bases between them. The CDR3 DNA follows: TGTGCCGCCGGGAAGGACCGAGGCGAGCAGTACGTC. It encodes CAAGKDRGEQYV.

J is TRBJ2-1 and V is TRBV30; possibly TRBD1 for D (5 bases). V was pared by 0 bases and J by 5 bases, with 26 bases between. Germline V gene data show CDR1 as GTSNPN and CDR2 as SVGIG (reference sequence). The CDR3 totals 19 residues. The CDR3, as DNA: TGTGCCTGGAGTGTCTTGACAGTGAAAGAAGGCAGTGTGGACAATGAGCAGTTCTTC. This codes for CAWSVLTVKEGSVDNEQFF.

The chain joins TRBV7-9 to TRBJ2-1, with 8 bases identical to TRBD1. Germline V gene sequence: CDR1 SEHNR, CDR2 FQNEAQ (reference sequence). V dropped 3 bases and J dropped 5; count of bases not matched to a gene: 3. This CDR3 has 14 amino acids. The CDR3 DNA reads TGTGCCAGCAGCTTTGGACAGGGTCACAATGAGCAGTTCTTC. It encodes CASSFGQGHNEQFF.